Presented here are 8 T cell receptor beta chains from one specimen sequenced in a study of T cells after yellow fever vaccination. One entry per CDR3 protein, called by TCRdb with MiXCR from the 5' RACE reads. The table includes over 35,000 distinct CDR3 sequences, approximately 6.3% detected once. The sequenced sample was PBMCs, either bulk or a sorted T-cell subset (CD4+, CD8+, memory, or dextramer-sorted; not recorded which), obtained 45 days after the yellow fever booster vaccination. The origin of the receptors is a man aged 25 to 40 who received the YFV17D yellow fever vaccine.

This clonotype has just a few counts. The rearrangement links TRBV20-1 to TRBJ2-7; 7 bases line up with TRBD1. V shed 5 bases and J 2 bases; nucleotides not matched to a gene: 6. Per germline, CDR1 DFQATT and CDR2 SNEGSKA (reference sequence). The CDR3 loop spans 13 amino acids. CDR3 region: CSAQDRLPYEQYF. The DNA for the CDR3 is TGCAGTGCTCAGGACAGGCTCCCCTACGAGCAGTACTTC.

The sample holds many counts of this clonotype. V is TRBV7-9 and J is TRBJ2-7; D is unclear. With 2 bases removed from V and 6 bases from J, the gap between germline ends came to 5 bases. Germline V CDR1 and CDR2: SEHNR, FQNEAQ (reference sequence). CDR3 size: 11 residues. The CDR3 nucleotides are TGTGCCAGCAGCTTATCTAGCGAGCAGTACTTC. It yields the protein CASSLSSEQYF.

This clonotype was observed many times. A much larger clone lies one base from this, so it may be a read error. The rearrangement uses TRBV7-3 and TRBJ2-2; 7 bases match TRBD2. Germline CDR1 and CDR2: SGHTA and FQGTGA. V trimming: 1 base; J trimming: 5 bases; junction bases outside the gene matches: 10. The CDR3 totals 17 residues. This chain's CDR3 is CASSLMAGALATGELFF. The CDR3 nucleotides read TGTGCCAGCAGCTTAATGGCGGGAGCTCTGGCTACCGGGGAGCTGTTTTTT.

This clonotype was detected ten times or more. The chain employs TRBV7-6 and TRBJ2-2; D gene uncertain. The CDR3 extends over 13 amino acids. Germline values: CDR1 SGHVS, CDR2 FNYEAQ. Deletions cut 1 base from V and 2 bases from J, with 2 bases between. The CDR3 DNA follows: TGTGCCAGCAGCTTAGATAACACCGGGGAGCTGTTTTTT. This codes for CASSLDNTGELFF. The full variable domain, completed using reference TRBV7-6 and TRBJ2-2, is GAGVSQSPRYKVTKRGQDVALRCDPISGHVSLYWYRQALGQGPEFLTYFNYEAQQDKSGLPNDRFSAERPEGSISTLTIQRTEQRDSAMYRCASSLDNTGELFFGEGSRLTVL.

The CDR3 protein is CSAHSHVSNQPQHF. DNA for the CDR3: TGCAGTGCTCACAGTCACGTTAGCAATCAGCCCCAGCATTTT. This chain uses TRBV20-1 with TRBJ1-5; D is uncertain. The V gene lost 5 bases and the J gene lost 0 bases, with 11 bases spanning the gap. The germline gives CDR1 DFQATT, CDR2 SNEGSKA (reference sequence). This CDR3 is 14 amino acids long.

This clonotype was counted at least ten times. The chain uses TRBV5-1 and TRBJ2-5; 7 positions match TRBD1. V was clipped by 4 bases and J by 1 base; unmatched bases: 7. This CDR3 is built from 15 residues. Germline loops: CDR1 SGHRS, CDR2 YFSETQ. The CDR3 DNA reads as TGCGCCAGCAGCACCACAGGGGATGTCCAAGAGACCCAGTACTTC. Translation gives CASSTTGDVQETQYF.

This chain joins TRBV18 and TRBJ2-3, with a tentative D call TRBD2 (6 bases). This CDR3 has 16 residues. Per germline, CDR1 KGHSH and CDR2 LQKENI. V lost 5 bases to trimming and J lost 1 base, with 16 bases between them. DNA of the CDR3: TGTGCCAGCTCAGCAAGGGGATCGGGGGGCACAGATACGCAGTATTTT. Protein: CASSARGSGGTDTQYF.

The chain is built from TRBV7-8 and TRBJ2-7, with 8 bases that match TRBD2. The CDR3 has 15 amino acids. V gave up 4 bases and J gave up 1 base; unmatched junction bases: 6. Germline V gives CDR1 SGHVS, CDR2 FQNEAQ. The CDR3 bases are TGTGCCAGCAGCTCCTGGACTAGCAAGTCCTACGAGCAGTACTTC. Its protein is CASSSWTSKSYEQYF.